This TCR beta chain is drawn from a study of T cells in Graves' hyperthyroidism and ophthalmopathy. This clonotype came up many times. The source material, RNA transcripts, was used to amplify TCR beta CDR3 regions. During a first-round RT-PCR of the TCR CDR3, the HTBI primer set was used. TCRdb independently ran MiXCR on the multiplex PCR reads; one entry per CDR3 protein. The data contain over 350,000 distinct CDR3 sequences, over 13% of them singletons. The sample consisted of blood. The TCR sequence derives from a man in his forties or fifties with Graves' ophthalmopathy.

CDR3 protein: CASSPRILQLTDTQYF. In DNA, the CDR3 is TGTGCCAGCTCACCACGTATACTTCAACTCACAGATACGCAGTATTTT. This chain joins TRBV18 and TRBJ2-3, with D hard to call. Trimming cost V 1 base and J 2 bases, with 13 bases left between them. This CDR3 is built from 16 residues. The germline V gene has CDR1 KGHSH and CDR2 LQKENI.